The clone carrying this T cell receptor (beta chain) has at least ten counts. Antigen: not known. Researchers attached unique molecular identifiers to individual cDNA molecules. TCRdb fed the 5' RACE reads into MiXCR, producing one record per CDR3 protein. The table shows tens of thousands of distinct CDR3 sequences, with roughly a tenth occurring only once. The data stem from a study of early T cells in non-severe SARS-CoV-2 infection. Across the study: Unsorted whole blood bulk RNA was sequenced, with unpaired chains.

Whole-study results and caveats: VDJdb matching, biased toward anti-spike CD8 responses, missed private and CD4 specificities.

This CDR3 region has 15 residues. With 4 bases clipped from V and 3 bases from J, the junction kept 7 bases outside the gene matches. Germline V gene lookup returns CDR1 SGHRS and CDR2 YFSETQ. Sequenced input: whole blood. This TCR was recovered from an adult who was a healthcare worker with PCR-confirmed SARS-CoV-2 infection or an uninfected control (not recorded which). This rearrangement joins TRBV5-1 to TRBJ2-3; 8 bases line up with TRBD1. This CDR3 is CASSGRDRRTDTQYF. The CDR3 nucleotides are TGCGCCAGCAGCGGTCGGGACAGGAGGACAGATACGCAGTATTTT.